This entry features one T cell receptor (beta chain) sequence. These data originate in a study of PD-L1 blockade in urothelial cancer. Study as a whole: From about 2014, patients received atezolizumab, given as 1,200 mg intravenously every 3 weeks. Blood was analyzed 3 weeks (second dose) and 6 weeks after treatment start.

Produced via immunoSEQ multiplex PCR; TCRdb's table is partial and in-frame only. The sample includes fewer than 65,000 clones, about 81% of them seen just once. Time point specified: pretreatment peripheral blood. V lost 4 bases and J 2 bases, leaving 15 bases between the germline ends. The CDR3 is made up of 16 amino acids. In germline, CDR1 is MGHDK, CDR2 SYGVNS. The V call is TRBV25-1, the J call TRBJ2-1, with D possibly TRBD2 on 5 matching bases. The receptor was derived from a man aged 65 to 79 with urothelial cancer. Sequences were derived from PBMCs, sampled around atezolizumab (anti-PD-L1) treatment. DNA for the CDR3: TGTGCCAGCAGTGGGAAGCGGAGATCTCCCTACAATGAGCAGTTCTTC. This codes for CASSGKRRSPYNEQFF. Supplemented by reference TRBV25-1 and TRBJ2-1, the full variable domain reads EADIYQTPRYLVIGTGKKITLECSQTMGHDKMYWYQQDPGMELHLIHYSYGVNSTEKGDLSSESTVSRIRTEHFPLTLESARPSHTSQYLCASSGKRRSPYNEQFFGPGTRLTVL.